This T cell receptor (beta chain) was sequenced in a study of shared clonotypes between healthy human individuals. At the level of the study: The cohort had two women and a few men, ages 18 to 49. General study results and limits: Some naive CD4 clonotypes, around 4.7%, turned up in common across four donors.

Remarks on this clone: Its target is not known.

Clones were sequenced by immunoSEQ multiplex PCR, and TCRdb holds only the in-frame ones, with some missing. The sample lists approximately 2.1 million clones, 90% to 95% occurring once. Germline V gene data show CDR1 as SEHNR and CDR2 as FQNEAQ (reference sequence). The CDR3 contains 13 residues. The germline V and J ends were trimmed by 5 bases and 3 bases, with 7 bases remaining between them. The sample comprised naive CD4+ T cells from PBMCs. Subset indicated: CD45RA+ positively selected. The rearrangement uses TRBV7-9 and TRBJ1-4; no clear D. This TCR derives from a man younger than 30 in good health. Some clones in this sample may be carry-over from other donors' samples. The CDR3 DNA is TGTGCCAGCAGCGGGTGGTCTAATGAAAAACTGTTTTTT. Amino acids: CASSGWSNEKLFF.